A selection of T cell receptor beta chains follows, all from one sample in a study of shared clonotypes between healthy human individuals. Libraries were prepared by immunoSEQ multiplex PCR; TCRdb keeps only in-frame clonotypes and omits some of them. Altogether hundreds of thousands of clones are present, approximately 96% being singletons, with the ten largest covering approximately 0.12%. Sequencing was done on a sample of naive CD8+ T cells sorted from blood. The receptor source for this set is a woman aged 25 to 45 in good health. Both conserved end residues are part of each CDR3. The order of the fields is V gene, CDR3 length, CDR3 protein.

v_call: TRBV27; cdr3_length: 14; cdr3_aa: CASSPAASSYEQYF
v_call: TRBV7-6; cdr3_length: 13; cdr3_aa: CASSLEVLNEQFF
v_call: TRBV7-9; cdr3_length: 15; cdr3_aa: CASSLAVTARNTIYF
v_call: TRBV5-5; cdr3_length: 18; cdr3_aa: CASSKGLAGVHFTDTQYF
v_call: TRBV5-1; cdr3_length: 15; cdr3_aa: CASSLEDRENTEAFF
v_call: TRBV5-6; cdr3_length: 15; cdr3_aa: CASSQRRSSYNEQFF
v_call: TRBV10-3; cdr3_length: 14; cdr3_aa: CAAREGQVLYEQYF
v_call: TRBV27; cdr3_length: 12; cdr3_aa: CASSLSSYEQYF
v_call: TRBV2; cdr3_length: 15; cdr3_aa: CASSDSRGLHNEQFF
v_call: TRBV2; cdr3_length: 16; cdr3_aa: CASSDGGGTLPYEQYF
v_call: TRBV7-2; cdr3_length: 13; cdr3_aa: CASSFSSHSPQYF
v_call: TRBV6-1; cdr3_length: 14; cdr3_aa: CASSLTNMNTEAFF
v_call: TRBV6-1; cdr3_length: 13; cdr3_aa: CASRVGSYNEQFF
v_call: TRBV28; cdr3_length: 15; cdr3_aa: CASSLVLAGDNEQFF
v_call: TRBV9; cdr3_length: 14; cdr3_aa: CASSPGEGKDTQYF
v_call: TRBV30; cdr3_length: 15; cdr3_aa: CAWSDLTGRVDGYTF
v_call: TRBV28; cdr3_length: 16; cdr3_aa: CASSFSPGTGIYGYTF
v_call: TRBV28; cdr3_length: 15; cdr3_aa: CASSSQGTRKGEQYF
v_call: TRBV19; cdr3_length: 14; cdr3_aa: CASSIEGGNYGYTF
v_call: TRBV6-6; cdr3_length: 12; cdr3_aa: CASSYSSGEAFF
v_call: TRBV4-1; cdr3_length: 14; cdr3_aa: CASSAYPGLDEQYF
v_call: TRBV28; cdr3_length: 13; cdr3_aa: CASSFNLNTEAFF
v_call: TRBV7-6; cdr3_length: 15; cdr3_aa: CASSLAAGAKYEQYF
v_call: TRBV7-9; cdr3_length: 12; cdr3_aa: CASSYMGDGYTF
v_call: TRBV28; cdr3_length: 17; cdr3_aa: CASSLRPWGSKNTEAFF
v_call: TRBV10-3; cdr3_length: 17; cdr3_aa: CAIRDSGTSGGTYEQYF
v_call: TRBV28; cdr3_length: 14; cdr3_aa: CASYRDLRTDTQYF
v_call: TRBV15; cdr3_length: 15; cdr3_aa: CATSRAEGMFDEQYF
v_call: TRBV4-1; cdr3_length: 17; cdr3_aa: CASSQEWVAVSSYEQYF
v_call: TRBV4-1; cdr3_length: 17; cdr3_aa: CASSQDGGLLNTGELFF
v_call: TRBV4-1; cdr3_length: 15; cdr3_aa: CASSQGSGGTDTQYF
v_call: TRBV27; cdr3_length: 15; cdr3_aa: CASSLRDGNSYEQYF
v_call: TRBV27; cdr3_length: 14; cdr3_aa: CASSLGQGLSEQYF
v_call: TRBV2; cdr3_length: 13; cdr3_aa: CASREGHSYEQYF
v_call: TRBV1; cdr3_length: 13; cdr3_aa: CTSSQVTPNEQFF
v_call: TRBV7-3; cdr3_length: 17; cdr3_aa: CASSKPIRTASSYEQYF
v_call: TRBV9; cdr3_length: 12; cdr3_aa: CASSASRDTQYF
v_call: TRBV7-9; cdr3_length: 12; cdr3_aa: CASTQFTDTQYF
v_call: TRBV28; cdr3_length: 13; cdr3_aa: CASSFLEGNTIYF
v_call: TRBV27; cdr3_length: 11; cdr3_aa: CASKGAREAFF
v_call: TRBV13; cdr3_length: 14; cdr3_aa: CASSPREANEKLFF
v_call: TRBV11-3; cdr3_length: 13; cdr3_aa: CASSLDGEETQYF
v_call: TRBV5-6; cdr3_length: 13; cdr3_aa: CASSWDRAVEQYF
v_call: TRBV29-1; cdr3_length: 14; cdr3_aa: CSVEENGAGGELFF
v_call: TRBV5-1; cdr3_length: 17; cdr3_aa: CASSLLTRGSSYNEQFF
v_call: TRBV27; cdr3_length: 15; cdr3_aa: CASREQGFMNTEAFF
v_call: TRBV9; cdr3_length: 14; cdr3_aa: CASSVEEGNNERYF
v_call: TRBV7-9; cdr3_length: 15; cdr3_aa: CASSLHDRGKTEAFF
v_call: TRBV10-1; cdr3_length: 14; cdr3_aa: CASRGQASTDTQYF
v_call: TRBV6-5; cdr3_length: 14; cdr3_aa: CASSYSTKGVEAFF
v_call: TRBV5-5; cdr3_length: 14; cdr3_aa: CASSQDRNTGELFF
v_call: TRBV4-1; cdr3_length: 17; cdr3_aa: CASSQGARGDMNTEAFF